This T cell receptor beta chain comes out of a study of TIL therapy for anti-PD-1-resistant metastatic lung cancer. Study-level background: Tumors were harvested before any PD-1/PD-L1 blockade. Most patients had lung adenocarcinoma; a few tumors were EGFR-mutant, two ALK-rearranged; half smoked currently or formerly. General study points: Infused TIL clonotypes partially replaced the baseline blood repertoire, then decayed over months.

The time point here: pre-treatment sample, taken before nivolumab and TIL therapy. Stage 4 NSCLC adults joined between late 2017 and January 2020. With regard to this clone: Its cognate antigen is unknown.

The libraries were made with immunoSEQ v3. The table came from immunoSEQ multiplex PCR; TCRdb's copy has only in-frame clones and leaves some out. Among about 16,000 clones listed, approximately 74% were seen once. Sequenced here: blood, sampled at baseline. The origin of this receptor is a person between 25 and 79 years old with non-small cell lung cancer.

CDR3 coding DNA: TGTGCTAGTGGTTTAACGACTGGGGTCGTCACTGAAGCTTTCTTT. This encodes CASGLTTGVVTEAFF. The chain joins TRBV12-5 to TRBJ1-1; unclear D gene. Germline V gene lookup returns CDR1 LGHNT and CDR2 FRNRAP. The V and J ends lost 3 bases and 4 bases respectively, with 15 bases between them. CDR3 length: 15 amino acids.